This T cell receptor (beta chain) was sequenced in a study of blood T cell repertoires in COVID-19. Study details: Material from acute and convalescent COVID-19 was sourced from the United States, Italy and Spain. Sources were T cells, B-cell-depleted T cells, or PBMCs; the material itself was cDNA or gDNA.

Per the original data handling: Reference gene primer amplification yielded estimated nucleated cell counts. TCRdb keeps only in-frame clones here, not all; method: immunoSEQ multiplex PCR. That table is the source of V, J and clone size, and D and trimming were worked out from the DNA. In the table there are approximately 500,000 clones, 85% to 90% of which are singletons. Patients from Seattle were sampled longitudinally, starting during active infection. The CDR3 spans 14 residues. Germline assignment: CDR1 MNHEY and CDR2 SVGAGI. V was pared by 6 bases and J by 3 bases, with 12 bases between. The sequencing input was peripheral blood. This rearrangement joins TRBV6-5 to TRBJ2-1; D gene uncertain. This clonotype originated in a woman aged 45-65 years with COVID-19, enrolled during active disease. CDR3 bases: TGTGCCAGCAGCCCCTCCCGGTACTACAATGAGCAGTTCTTC. This encodes CASSPSRYYNEQFF.